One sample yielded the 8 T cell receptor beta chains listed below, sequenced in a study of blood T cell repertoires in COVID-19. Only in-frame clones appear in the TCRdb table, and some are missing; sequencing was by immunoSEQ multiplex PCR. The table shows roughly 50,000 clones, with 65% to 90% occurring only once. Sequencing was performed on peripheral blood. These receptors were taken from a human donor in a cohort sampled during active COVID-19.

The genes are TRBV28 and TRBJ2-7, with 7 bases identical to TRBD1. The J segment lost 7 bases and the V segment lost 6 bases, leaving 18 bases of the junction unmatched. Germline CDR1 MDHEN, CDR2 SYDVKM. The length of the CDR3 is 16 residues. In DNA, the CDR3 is TGTGCCAGCAGCTCCGGGACAGCCCATCAAGAGGGAGAGCAGTACTTC. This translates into CASSSGTAHQEGEQYF.

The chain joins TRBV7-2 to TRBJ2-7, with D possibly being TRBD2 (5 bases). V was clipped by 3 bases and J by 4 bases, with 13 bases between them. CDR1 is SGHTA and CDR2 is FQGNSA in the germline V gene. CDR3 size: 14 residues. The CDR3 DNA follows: TGTGCCAGCAGCTTGGGTTTTAGGGAGTACGAGCAGTACTTC. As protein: CASSLGFREYEQYF.

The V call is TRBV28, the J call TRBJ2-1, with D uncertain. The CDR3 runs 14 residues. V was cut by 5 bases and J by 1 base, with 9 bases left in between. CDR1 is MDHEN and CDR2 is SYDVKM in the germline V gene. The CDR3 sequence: CASSPGQSYNEQFF. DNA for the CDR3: TGTGCCAGCAGTCCGGGTCAGTCCTACAATGAGCAGTTCTTC.

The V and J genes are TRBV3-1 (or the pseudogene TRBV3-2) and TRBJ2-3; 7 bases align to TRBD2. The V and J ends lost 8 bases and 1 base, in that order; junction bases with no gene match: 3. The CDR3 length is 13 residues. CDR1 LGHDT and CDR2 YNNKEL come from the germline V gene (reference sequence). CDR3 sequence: CASLAGGTDTQYF. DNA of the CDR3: TGTGCCAGCTTGGCGGGAGGCACAGATACGCAGTATTTT.

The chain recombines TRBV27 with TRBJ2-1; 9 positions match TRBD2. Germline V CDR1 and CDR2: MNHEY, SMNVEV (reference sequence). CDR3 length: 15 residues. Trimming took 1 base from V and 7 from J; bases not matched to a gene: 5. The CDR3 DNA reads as TGTGCCAGCAGTTTATTAGCGGGAGCGGTGAATGAGCAGTTCTTC. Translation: CASSLLAGAVNEQFF.

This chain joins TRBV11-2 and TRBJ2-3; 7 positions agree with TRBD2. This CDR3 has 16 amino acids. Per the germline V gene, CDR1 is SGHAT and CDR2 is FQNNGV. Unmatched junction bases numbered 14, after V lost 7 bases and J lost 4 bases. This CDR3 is CASTGLRAGAADTQYF. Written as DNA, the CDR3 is TGTGCCAGCACCGGCCTGAGGGCGGGAGCGGCAGATACGCAGTATTTT.

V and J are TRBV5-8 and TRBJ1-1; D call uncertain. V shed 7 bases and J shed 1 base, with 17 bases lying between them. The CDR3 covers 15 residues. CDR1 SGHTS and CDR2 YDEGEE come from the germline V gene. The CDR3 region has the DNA TGTGCCAGCTCAATACCCCGGCGGGAGAACACTGAAGCTTTCTTT. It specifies CASSIPRRENTEAFF.

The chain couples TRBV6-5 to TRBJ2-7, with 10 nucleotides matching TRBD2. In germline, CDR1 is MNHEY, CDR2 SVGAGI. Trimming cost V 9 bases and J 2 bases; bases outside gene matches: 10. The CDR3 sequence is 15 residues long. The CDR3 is CASRISGTSAYEQYF. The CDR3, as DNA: TGTGCCAGTCGAATATCAGGGACTAGCGCCTACGAGCAGTACTTC.